The 4 T cell receptor beta chains reported below all come from one sample, sequenced in a study of T-cell memory formation after mild COVID-19. MiXCR, applied by TCRdb to the 5' RACE reads, yields one record per CDR3 protein. The sample comprises roughly 450,000 distinct CDR3 sequences, 18% of which are singletons, and 9% to 15% rests with the top ten. Sample: PBMCs or a T cell subset sorted from them (not recorded which). Source of these receptors: an adult woman who had mild COVID-19 (a few samples of this study predate the infection). Cell type and time point are not known.

This chain connects TRBV5-6 to TRBJ1-5; 9 nucleotides line up with TRBD1. The CDR3 length is 15 residues. The germline gives CDR1 SGHDT, CDR2 YYEEEE. Trimming removed 2 bases from V and 7 bases from J; junction bases left unmatched: 7. DNA of the CDR3: TGTGCCAGCAGCTTAGGTACAGGGGGCAGGCAGCCCCAGCATTTT. It codes for CASSLGTGGRQPQHF.

This clonotype was detected only a few times. The chain couples TRBV6-5 to TRBJ2-5; D gene uncertain. The CDR3 contains 15 residues. CDR1 and CDR2 (germline): MNHEY, SVGAGI. V lost 4 bases and J 3 bases, leaving 15 bases between the germline ends. CDR3 nucleotides: TGTGCCAGCAGTTTCGGACGCAATCGGAAAGAGACCCAGTACTTC. This encodes CASSFGRNRKETQYF.

The chain recombines TRBV7-6 with TRBJ1-6; D ambiguous. V dropped 2 bases and J dropped 11 bases, with 10 bases sitting between them. The CDR3 length is 13 residues. Germline CDR1 and CDR2: SGHVS and FNYEAQ. CDR3 nucleotide sequence: TGTGCCAGCAGCTTATTGGGAGGGCCACCCCTCCACTTT. Translating it yields CASSLLGGPPLHF.

This clonotype has only a few counts. The chain has TRBV6-2 or TRBV6-3 and TRBJ2-3; D not certain. The germline CDR1 and CDR2 sequences are MNHEY and SVGEGT. Between the trimmed V and J ends, which lost 8 bases and 7 bases, there was a span of 13 bases. The CDR3 length is 12 residues. CDR3 loop: CASARVMYTQYF. The DNA of the CDR3 is TGTGCCAGCGCAAGAGTCATGTATACGCAGTATTTT.